This T cell receptor beta chain was captured in a study of a mutant IDH1 vaccine in newly diagnosed glioma. Background on the study: Eight vaccinations reached patients in weeks 1, 3, 5, 7, 11, 15, 19 and 23. Onset of vaccination occurred 4-6 weeks following radiotherapy alone, or with temozolomide cycles. Among treated patients, around 60% were male and approximately 40% female, and mean age was approximately 40 years.

The assay was immunoSEQ multiplex PCR, and TCRdb's table has in-frame clones only and misses some. The sample has 50,000 to 70,000 clones, about 81% seen once. Germline V lookup: CDR1 LNHDA, CDR2 SQIVND (reference sequence). V lost 3 bases and J lost 5, with 16 bases in between. This CDR3 is built from 16 residues. On this clone itself: Its antigen is not known.

Indicated time point: week 23, last vaccination. In the vaccine, a single dose held 300 ug of the mutant IDH1 20-mer peptide, along with topical imiquimod. The material was PBMCs, obtained from a glioma patient whose treatment included an IDH1 peptide vaccine. The clonotype comes from a middle-aged woman with glioma. Some clones in this sample may be carry-over from other donors' samples. The chain is built from TRBV19 and TRBJ1-4; no clear D gene. CDR3 protein: CASSMSRRSLNEKLFF. The CDR3 DNA reads as TGTGCCAGTAGTATGTCCCGACGGTCCCTAAATGAAAAACTGTTTTTT.